The T cell receptor (beta chain) under discussion was sequenced for a study of blood T cell repertoires in COVID-19. Study context: Specimens from acute and convalescent COVID-19 originated in the United States, Italy and Spain.

Germline V gene sequence: CDR1 SGHTA, CDR2 FQGNSA. The CDR3 runs 14 residues. Trimming took 3 bases from V and 5 from J, leaving 13 bases between them. In the source study's methods: Using reference gene primer amplification, nucleated cell counts were estimated. Assay used: immunoSEQ multiplex PCR; TCRdb lists only in-frame clones, some missing. V, J and clone size are those of that table, while D and trimming were read from the DNA. The sample has 100,000 to 150,000 clones, around 70% seen once; the top ten hold around 5.5%. This clonotype was obtained from a man in his 60s with acute or convalescent COVID-19. The chain recombines TRBV7-2 with TRBJ2-5; possibly TRBD2 for D (6 bases). Material: peripheral blood. CDR3 bases: TGTGCCAGCAGCTTTTCGGGGGTTGGGGAGACCCAGTACTTC. Its protein product is CASSFSGVGETQYF.